These T cell receptor beta chains were read from a single sample in a study of beta chain features in type 1 diabetes. Libraries were prepared by immunoSEQ multiplex PCR; TCRdb keeps only in-frame clonotypes and omits some of them. Seen here are hundreds of thousands of clones, roughly a sixth observed once, and the top ten hold around 0.1%. What was sequenced was naive CD4+ T cells from blood. The receptors derive from a man aged 18 to 29 in good health. The CDR3 runs from the conserved cysteine through the conserved F or W. D genes are given only for firm matches. Clone size is stated in some rows and not others, as once, few, many or a class when expanded.

clone_size	d_call	v_call	j_call	cdr3_aa	cdr3_nt
few	NA	TRBV5-1	TRBJ2-1	CATKLGLGGNEQFF	TGCGCCACCAAGCTTGGACTAGGGGGAAATGAGCAGTTCTTC
NA	NA	TRBV10-3	TRBJ1-2	CAISASGSNYGYTF	TGTGCCATCAGTGCGTCAGGGTCCAACTATGGCTACACCTTC
NA	TRBD1	TRBV9	TRBJ1-1	CARWSGIDRGLTEAFF	TGTGCCAGATGGTCAGGGATCGACAGGGGCCTCACTGAAGCTTTCTTT
few	TRBD1	TRBV29-1	TRBJ2-7	CSVASPTGLTYEQYF	TGCAGCGTCGCTTCCCCGACAGGGCTGACCTACGAGCAGTACTTC
few	NA	TRBV29-1	TRBJ1-2	CSVAQGRYGYTF	TGCAGCGTTGCTCAGGGGAGGTATGGCTACACCTTC
few	NA	TRBV19	TRBJ1-5	CASSTPGQNQPQHF	TGTGCCAGTAGTACCCCGGGACAAAATCAGCCCCAGCATTTT
NA	NA	TRBV7-9	TRBJ1-1	CASSLHELNTEAFF	TGTGCCAGCAGCCTCCATGAGTTGAACACTGAAGCTTTCTTT
NA	TRBD2	TRBV5-4	TRBJ2-7	CASSLGGSASYEQYF	TGTGCCAGCAGCTTGGGCGGGAGTGCGTCCTACGAGCAGTACTTC
NA	NA	TRBV2	TRBJ2-7	CASSMHSYEQYF	TGTGCCAGCAGTATGCATTCCTACGAGCAGTACTTC
few	NA	TRBV2	TRBJ1-1	CASSESRNTEAFF	TGTGCCAGCAGTGAAAGCAGGAACACTGAAGCTTTCTTT
NA	NA	TRBV4-1	TRBJ2-2	CASSQAQSGRNTGELFF	TGCGCCAGCAGCCAAGCCCAGAGCGGCAGAAACACCGGGGAGCTGTTTTTT